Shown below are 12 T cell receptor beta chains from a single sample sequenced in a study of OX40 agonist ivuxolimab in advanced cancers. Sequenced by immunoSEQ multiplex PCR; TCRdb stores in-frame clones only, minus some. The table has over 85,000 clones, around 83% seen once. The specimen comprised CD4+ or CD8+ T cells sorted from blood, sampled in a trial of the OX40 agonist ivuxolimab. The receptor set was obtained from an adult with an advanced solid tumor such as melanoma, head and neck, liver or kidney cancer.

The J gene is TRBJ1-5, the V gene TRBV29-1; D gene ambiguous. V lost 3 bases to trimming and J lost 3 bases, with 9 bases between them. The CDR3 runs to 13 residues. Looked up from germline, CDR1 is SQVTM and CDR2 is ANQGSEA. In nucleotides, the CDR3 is TGCAGCGTTGAGGTCGGGAACAATCAGCCCCAGCATTTT. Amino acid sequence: CSVEVGNNQPQHF.

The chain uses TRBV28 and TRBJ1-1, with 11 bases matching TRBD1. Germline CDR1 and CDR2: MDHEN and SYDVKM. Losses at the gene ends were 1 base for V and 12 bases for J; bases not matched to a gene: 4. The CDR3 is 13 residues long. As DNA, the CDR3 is TGTGCCAGCAGTTTATCCGGACAGGGGGCGCCTTTCTTT. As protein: CASSLSGQGAPFF.

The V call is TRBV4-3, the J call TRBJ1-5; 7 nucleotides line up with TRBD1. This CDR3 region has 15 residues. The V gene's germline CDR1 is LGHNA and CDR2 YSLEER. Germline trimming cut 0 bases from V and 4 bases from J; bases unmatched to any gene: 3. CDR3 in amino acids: CASSQDLTGNQPQHF. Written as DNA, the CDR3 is TGCGCCAGCAGCCAAGACCTGACAGGGAATCAGCCCCAGCATTTT.

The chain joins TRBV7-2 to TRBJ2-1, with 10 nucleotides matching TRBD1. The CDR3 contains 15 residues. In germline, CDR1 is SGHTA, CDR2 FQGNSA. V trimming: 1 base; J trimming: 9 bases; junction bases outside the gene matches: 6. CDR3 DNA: TGTGCCAGCAGCTTAGGAGACAGGGGGCTCGGTGAGCAGTTCTTC. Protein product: CASSLGDRGLGEQFF.

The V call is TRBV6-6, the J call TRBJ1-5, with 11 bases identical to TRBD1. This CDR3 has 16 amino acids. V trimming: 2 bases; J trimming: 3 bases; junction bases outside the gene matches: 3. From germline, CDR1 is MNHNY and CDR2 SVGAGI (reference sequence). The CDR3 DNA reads TGTGCCAGCAGTTACGGGACAGGGGGGCCCAATCAGCCCCAGCATTTT. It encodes CASSYGTGGPNQPQHF.

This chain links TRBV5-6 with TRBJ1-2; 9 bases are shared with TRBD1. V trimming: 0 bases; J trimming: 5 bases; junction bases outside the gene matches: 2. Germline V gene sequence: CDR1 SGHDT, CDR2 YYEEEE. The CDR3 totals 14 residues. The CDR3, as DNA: TGTGCCAGCAGCTTGGACAGGGGGCAATATGGCTACACCTTC. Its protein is CASSLDRGQYGYTF. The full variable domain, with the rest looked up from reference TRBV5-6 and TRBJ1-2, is DAGVTQSPTHLIKTRGQQVTLRCSPKSGHDTVSWYQQALGQGPQFIFQYYEEEERQRGNFPDRFSGHQFPNYSSELNVNALLLGDSALYLCASSLDRGQYGYTFGSGTRLTVV.

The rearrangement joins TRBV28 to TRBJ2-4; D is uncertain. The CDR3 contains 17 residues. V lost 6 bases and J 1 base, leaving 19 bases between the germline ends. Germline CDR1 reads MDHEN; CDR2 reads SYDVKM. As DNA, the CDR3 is TGTGCCAGCAGGGCAAGGGCACGGAGTAGGGCCAAAAACATTCAGTACTTC. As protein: CASRARARSRAKNIQYF.

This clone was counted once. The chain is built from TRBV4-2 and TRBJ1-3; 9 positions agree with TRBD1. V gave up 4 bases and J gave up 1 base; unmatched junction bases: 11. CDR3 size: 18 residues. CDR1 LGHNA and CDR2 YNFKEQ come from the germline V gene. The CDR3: CASSRTGVRSGSGNTIYF. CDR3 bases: TGTGCCAGCAGCCGGACAGGGGTCCGGAGCGGTTCTGGAAACACCATATATTTT.

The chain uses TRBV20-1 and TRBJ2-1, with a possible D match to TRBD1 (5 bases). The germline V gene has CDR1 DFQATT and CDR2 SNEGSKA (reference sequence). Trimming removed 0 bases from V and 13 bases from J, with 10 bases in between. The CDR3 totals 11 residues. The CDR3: CSARDGANQFF. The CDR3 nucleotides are TGCAGTGCTAGAGATGGGGCCAATCAGTTCTTC.

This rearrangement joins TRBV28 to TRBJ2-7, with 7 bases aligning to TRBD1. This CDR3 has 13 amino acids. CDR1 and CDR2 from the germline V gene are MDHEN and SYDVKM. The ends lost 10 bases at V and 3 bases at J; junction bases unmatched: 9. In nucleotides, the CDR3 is TGTGCCACCTCTCGCCCAGGGGGCTACGAGCAGTACTTC. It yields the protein CATSRPGGYEQYF.

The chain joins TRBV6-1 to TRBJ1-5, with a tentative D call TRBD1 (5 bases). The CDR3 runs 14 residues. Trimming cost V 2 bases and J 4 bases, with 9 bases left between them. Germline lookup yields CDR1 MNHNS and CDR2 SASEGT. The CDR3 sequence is CASSEWGRNQPQHF. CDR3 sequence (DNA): TGTGCCAGCAGTGAATGGGGACGAAATCAGCCCCAGCATTTT.

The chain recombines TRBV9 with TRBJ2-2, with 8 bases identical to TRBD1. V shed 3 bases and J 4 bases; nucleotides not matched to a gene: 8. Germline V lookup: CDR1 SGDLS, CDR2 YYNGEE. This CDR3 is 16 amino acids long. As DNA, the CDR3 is TGTGCCAGCAGCGCCCGACAGGGGTCGTCCACCGGGGAGCTGTTTTTT. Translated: CASSARQGSSTGELFF.